This T cell receptor beta chain was recovered during a study of T cell responses to AZD1222 COVID-19 vaccine. Study-level findings and limits: Mostly white British, mostly female donors; authors suggested clonal diversity may be underestimated.

For this clone: The antigen remains undetermined.

V was clipped by 4 bases and J by 4 bases; unmatched bases: 6. The CDR3 totals 15 residues. CDR1 and CDR2 (germline): LGHNA, YNFKEQ. Pooling was applied to second doses at about 4 or about 12 weeks. The table came from immunoSEQ multiplex PCR; TCRdb's copy has only in-frame clones and leaves some out. Of approximately 150,000 clones listed, approximately 92% were seen once; the top ten hold around 2.9%. V usage is TRBV4-2 and J usage is TRBJ2-3, with 9 bases aligning to TRBD2. This sequence originates from an adult who received the AZD1222 COVID-19 vaccine. The sequencing used peripheral blood, collected 28 days after the second AZD1222 dose. In DNA form, the CDR3 reads TGTGCCAGCAGCCGAGTAGCGGGAGCGGCAGATACGCAGTATTTT. Its protein product is CASSRVAGAADTQYF.